The clone carrying this T cell receptor (beta chain) was seen at least ten times. The antigen is undetermined. CDR1 and CDR2 from the germline V gene are LNHDA and SQIVND (reference sequence). V was shortened by 3 bases and J by 4 bases, with 9 bases between the two germline ends. There are 13 residues in the CDR3. The sample belongs to a study of PD-1 blockade in classical Hodgkin lymphoma. Regarding the study as a whole: When nivolumab was started under 1 year after ASCT, patients were excluded.

Autologous stem cell transplantation was followed by relapse in every patient, and brentuximab vedotin exposure varied. Method: immunoSEQ multiplex PCR; TCRdb's copy keeps in-frame clones and lacks some. The sample shows approximately 160,000 clones, around 84% of them seen only once. The sample in question was peripheral blood mononuclear cells (PBMCs), obtained before the second cycle of nivolumab. V usage is TRBV19 and J usage is TRBJ1-2; no reliable D call. The receptor comes from a human donor with classical Hodgkin lymphoma. The CDR3 nucleotides read TGTGCCAGTAGTATCGCCAGTAGCTATGGCTACACCTTC. Residues: CASSIASSYGYTF.